This T cell receptor (beta chain) is drawn from a study of blood T cell repertoires in COVID-19 (dated by TCRdb to the early 2020s). Some background on the complete study: Collaborator samples came from the United States, Italy and Spain and covered acute and convalescent phases of COVID-19. Subjects who had been exposed to COVID-19, were actively infected with it, or had recovered from it provided the deeply sampled blood TCRbeta repertoires that made up the dataset. Where HLA class I and class II types were available, the types were taken from metadata supplied by the sample provider, not from assay-based typing. Nearly every sample came with metadata listing a de-identified subject ID, COVID-19 status, age in years and sex. Samples came from the ongoing ImmuneRACE study (first 160 participants) plus 1,254 subjects from 6 global collaborators. The material from the prospective study consisted of cDNA or gDNA derived from T cells, B-cell-depleted T cells, or PBMCs. The repertoires were released in a freely available public database intended as a resource for research on the immune response to SARS-CoV-2.

This clone was detected a few times. The clone's antigen remains unknown. Nothing much larger sits one base from this clone, and base qualities are not available. Points the paper makes about the study in general: The quantity of clinical and demographic metadata differed by source and by participant and was supplied without curation.

TCRbeta CDR3 regions were amplified from genomic DNA using the immunoSEQ Assay, a bias-controlled multiplex PCR. The published analysis was carried out like this. Nucleated cell counts per sample were estimated from amplification of reference gene primers within the assay. To quantify the absolute abundance of each unique TCRbeta CDR3 rearrangement, sequence reads were collapsed and filtered. For each sample, productive Simpson clonality was calculated as the square root of Simpson's diversity index over productive rearrangements. This is the immuneACCESS table as TCRdb keeps it, with only in-frame sequences that have V and J called. A part of the clones is gone; compared with another copy, unresolved V genes explain less than half, and the rest is unexplained. From that table come the V and J calls and clone size; the DNA was used to work out D and trimming. The sample table records more than 65,000 clones; 79% of these occur just once. The ten largest account for over 45% of the sample.

The CDR3 covers 15 residues, taking in both the cysteine and the phenylalanine. The CDR3 DNA has 45 bases and is translated from base 1. The junction shows trimming of 5 bases on V and 11 bases on J, plus 19 bases between the germline ends. For CDR1 and CDR2, the germline V gene lists MNHEY and SVGAGI. The collaborating institutions used their own protocols to collect whole blood in K2EDTA tubes. For TCRbeta analysis, collaborators shipped samples in one of three forms: frozen whole blood, isolated PBMCs, or DNA extracted from either of those sample types. This clonotype was obtained from a human donor in a cohort sampled during active COVID-19. The chain uses TRBV6-5 and TRBJ1-6; possibly the D gene is TRBD1, per 6 matching bases. The sample comprised peripheral blood. The DNA reads TGTGCCAGCAGTAATATCCAGGGGCCCAGAGCACCCCTCCACTTT. It is translated as CASSNIQGPRAPLHF.